A selection of T cell receptor beta chains follows, all from one sample in a study of CD8 T cells in ankylosing spondylitis. TCRdb reprocessed the 5' RACE reads via MiXCR and lists one record per CDR3 protein. Here the sample spans just under 550,000 distinct CDR3 sequences, 10% to 15% being singletons. Source material: blood, either unsorted or a sorted T cell fraction (not recorded which). The receptors here all came from a male donor with ankylosing spondylitis. Each CDR3 is given with its conserved first and last residue. Each record gives: CDR3 protein, CDR3 length, J gene, clone size, V gene. A clone size is listed for some rows: how often the clone was seen (once, few, many), or a class if it is expanded.

CDR3aa: CASSQEGGREEQFF
len: 14
j_gene: TRBJ2-1
abundance: NA
v_gene: TRBV4-2

CDR3aa: CASSTRQTNEQFF
len: 13
j_gene: TRBJ2-1
abundance: many
v_gene: TRBV7-2

CDR3aa: CSAGGRMSPLHF
len: 12
j_gene: TRBJ1-6
abundance: many
v_gene: TRBV20-1

CDR3aa: CASSLRGLNTEAFF
len: 14
j_gene: TRBJ1-1
abundance: many
v_gene: TRBV12-3/TRBV12-4

CDR3aa: CASSPTSGNNEQFF
len: 14
j_gene: TRBJ2-1
abundance: many
v_gene: TRBV5-1

CDR3aa: CASSSLDRPFDSPLHF
len: 16
j_gene: TRBJ1-6
abundance: NA
v_gene: TRBV7-9

CDR3aa: CASSKREQETQYF
len: 13
j_gene: TRBJ2-5
abundance: few
v_gene: TRBV7-9

CDR3aa: CSAREWDRGRETQYF
len: 15
j_gene: TRBJ2-5
abundance: few
v_gene: TRBV20-1

CDR3aa: CSARRITGGRGDEKLFF
len: 17
j_gene: TRBJ1-4
abundance: few
v_gene: TRBV20-1

CDR3aa: CSASGTTNEKLFF
len: 13
j_gene: TRBJ1-4
abundance: few
v_gene: TRBV20-1

CDR3aa: CASSLRPLDDGKDEQFF
len: 17
j_gene: TRBJ2-1
abundance: NA
v_gene: TRBV7-9

CDR3aa: CASSQVVGPGLRNQPQHF
len: 18
j_gene: TRBJ1-5
abundance: many
v_gene: TRBV4-1

CDR3aa: CASSLAGMNQPQHF
len: 14
j_gene: TRBJ1-5
abundance: many
v_gene: TRBV5-1

CDR3aa: CASSLPRGGQETQYF
len: 15
j_gene: TRBJ2-5
abundance: few
v_gene: TRBV12-3/TRBV12-4

CDR3aa: CASSFTSGRAYEQYF
len: 15
j_gene: TRBJ2-7
abundance: NA
v_gene: TRBV11-2

CDR3aa: CSVRRDLGGTDTQYF
len: 15
j_gene: TRBJ2-3
abundance: NA
v_gene: TRBV29-1

CDR3aa: CASSLSGKNTGELFF
len: 15
j_gene: TRBJ2-2
abundance: few
v_gene: TRBV5-1

CDR3aa: CASSPRGSGGTGELFF
len: 16
j_gene: TRBJ2-2
abundance: many
v_gene: TRBV12-3/TRBV12-4

CDR3aa: CASSEYGRDTDTQYF
len: 15
j_gene: TRBJ2-3
abundance: NA
v_gene: TRBV10-1

CDR3aa: CASSLGLAGGLTDTQYF
len: 17
j_gene: TRBJ2-3
abundance: NA
v_gene: TRBV5-1

CDR3aa: CSARAGTSQETQYF
len: 14
j_gene: TRBJ2-5
abundance: NA
v_gene: TRBV20-1

CDR3aa: CASSRQGYTDTQYF
len: 14
j_gene: TRBJ2-3
abundance: NA
v_gene: TRBV7-9

CDR3aa: CASSHGSKNIQYF
len: 13
j_gene: TRBJ2-4
abundance: NA
v_gene: TRBV3-1

CDR3aa: CASSHGLAGVSYEQCF
len: 16
j_gene: TRBJ2-7
abundance: NA
v_gene: TRBV7-9

CDR3aa: CASSTGLEKLFF
len: 12
j_gene: TRBJ1-4
abundance: few
v_gene: TRBV19

CDR3aa: CATSAHRGSSTDTQYF
len: 16
j_gene: TRBJ2-3
abundance: NA
v_gene: TRBV24-1

CDR3aa: CSARHPGGSNQPQHF
len: 15
j_gene: TRBJ1-5
abundance: NA
v_gene: TRBV20-1

CDR3aa: CASSGRGLPSYEQYF
len: 15
j_gene: TRBJ2-7
abundance: few
v_gene: TRBV27

CDR3aa: CASAWTGDMNTEAFF
len: 15
j_gene: TRBJ1-1
abundance: NA
v_gene: TRBV19

CDR3aa: CASSAGQGRSEAFF
len: 14
j_gene: TRBJ1-1
abundance: few
v_gene: TRBV9

CDR3aa: CASSLGIDDEQFF
len: 13
j_gene: TRBJ2-1
abundance: NA
v_gene: TRBV11-2

CDR3aa: CASSPGGVRRVPFDEQYF
len: 18
j_gene: TRBJ2-7
abundance: NA
v_gene: TRBV5-6

CDR3aa: CASSGRDRDGNTIYF
len: 15
j_gene: TRBJ1-3
abundance: NA
v_gene: TRBV12-3/TRBV12-4

CDR3aa: CASSRQGIAKNIQYF
len: 15
j_gene: TRBJ2-4
abundance: few
v_gene: TRBV27

CDR3aa: CASSFSQGSQPQHF
len: 14
j_gene: TRBJ1-5
abundance: NA
v_gene: TRBV7-2

CDR3aa: CASSRDGNQETQYF
len: 14
j_gene: TRBJ2-5
abundance: few
v_gene: TRBV12-3/TRBV12-4

CDR3aa: CASSQESLKTYQPQHF
len: 16
j_gene: TRBJ1-5
abundance: many
v_gene: TRBV14

CDR3aa: CASTPLGAEAFF
len: 12
j_gene: TRBJ1-1
abundance: NA
v_gene: TRBV12-3/TRBV12-4

CDR3aa: CSARGLQGSNTEAFF
len: 15
j_gene: TRBJ1-1
abundance: few
v_gene: TRBV20-1

CDR3aa: CAISDVPAGGGETQYF
len: 16
j_gene: TRBJ2-5
abundance: many
v_gene: TRBV10-3

CDR3aa: CASGRDRVGDEQFF
len: 14
j_gene: TRBJ2-1
abundance: few
v_gene: TRBV12-5

CDR3aa: CAISDLAGDSYEQYF
len: 15
j_gene: TRBJ2-7
abundance: NA
v_gene: TRBV10-3

CDR3aa: CASSPTDGTYQPQHF
len: 15
j_gene: TRBJ1-5
abundance: few
v_gene: TRBV4-2

CDR3aa: CASLSGGSNQPQHF
len: 14
j_gene: TRBJ1-5
abundance: many
v_gene: TRBV2

CDR3aa: CASSLGAPYEQYF
len: 13
j_gene: TRBJ2-7
abundance: many
v_gene: TRBV11-2

CDR3aa: CSVVVEWDRGSGANVLTF
len: 18
j_gene: TRBJ2-6
abundance: few
v_gene: TRBV29-1

CDR3aa: CASSLGAGSLTYEQYF
len: 16
j_gene: TRBJ2-7
abundance: few
v_gene: TRBV7-9

CDR3aa: CASTTGGGVNEKLFF
len: 15
j_gene: TRBJ1-4
abundance: NA
v_gene: TRBV7-9

CDR3aa: CASSLAGTFNTEAFF
len: 15
j_gene: TRBJ1-1
abundance: NA
v_gene: TRBV5-1

CDR3aa: CASSLLSNTGELFF
len: 14
j_gene: TRBJ2-2
abundance: few
v_gene: TRBV5-1

CDR3aa: CASSPPSGRRNTEAFF
len: 16
j_gene: TRBJ1-1
abundance: few
v_gene: TRBV5-1

CDR3aa: CAISEPGGRYNEQFF
len: 15
j_gene: TRBJ2-1
abundance: NA
v_gene: TRBV10-3

CDR3aa: CASRPQGAQETQYF
len: 14
j_gene: TRBJ2-5
abundance: many
v_gene: TRBV5-1

CDR3aa: CASSEGLRVFTNEKLFF
len: 17
j_gene: TRBJ1-4
abundance: NA
v_gene: TRBV2

CDR3aa: CASSYNGGLSGSVEDTQYF
len: 19
j_gene: TRBJ2-3
abundance: few
v_gene: TRBV11-2